Reported below is one T cell receptor (beta chain). The antigen remains unidentified. Germline V gene sequence: CDR1 MNHEY, CDR2 SMNVEV (reference sequence). V shed 2 bases and J shed 1 base, with 18 bases lying between them. The CDR3 loop spans 18 amino acids. These data belong to a study of T cell responses to AZD1222 COVID-19 vaccine. Study-wide context: Timing groups of about 4 and about 12 weeks for second doses were pooled. Findings and limits, study-wide: It should be noted that donors were predominantly white British and more often female, and clonal diversity was possibly underestimated. Just 6 or 7 people given AZD1222 tested seropositive at baseline. Every sample of the repertoires postdated the peak T cell response.

Clones were read by immunoSEQ multiplex PCR, and TCRdb kept only the in-frame ones, dropping some. The data hold approximately 130,000 clones, with 80% to 95% observed a single time. The chain combines TRBV27 with TRBJ1-5; a weak D match, TRBD1 (5 bases). The sequence derives from an adult in good health. Sample: peripheral blood, taken on day 0 of AZD1222 vaccination. CDR3 residues: CASSLRFGGRVSNQPQHF. The CDR3 DNA reads TGTGCCAGCAGTTTACGTTTTGGGGGGAGAGTAAGCAATCAGCCCCAGCATTTT.